These 2 T cell receptor beta chains were all obtained from the same sample, sequenced in a study of T cells in Graves' hyperthyroidism and ophthalmopathy. What was amplified from RNA transcripts were TCR beta CDR3 regions. The study used the HTBI primer set for a first-round RT-PCR of the TCR CDR3. TCRdb re-analysed the multiplex PCR reads in MiXCR, keeping a single row per CDR3 protein. The data show hundreds of thousands of distinct CDR3 sequences, about 20% seen once. Sequenced material: blood. All receptors derive from a man aged 25-45 years with Graves' ophthalmopathy.

This clonotype has at least ten counts. The chain links TRBV7-2 to TRBJ2-3; D may be TRBD1 or TRBD2 (6 bases each). The CDR3 is made up of 13 amino acids. Trimming took off 6 bases at V and 4 bases at J, with 11 bases between the two ends. From germline, CDR1 is SGHTA and CDR2 FQGNSA. DNA of the CDR3: TGTGCCAGCAGTCCAGGGGAGGCAGATACGCAGTATTTT. It translates to CASSPGEADTQYF.

This clonotype was observed many times. This chain links TRBV2 with TRBJ1-5, with D perhaps matching TRBD1 (5 bases). V was shortened by 7 bases and J by 1 base, with 11 bases between the two germline ends. This CDR3 contains 14 residues. The germline V gene has CDR1 SNHLY and CDR2 FYNNEI. The DNA for the CDR3 is TGTGCCAGCACGAGGACATACAGCAATCAGCCCCAGCATTTT. Translated: CASTRTYSNQPQHF. Variable domain in full (rest from reference TRBV2 and TRBJ1-5): EPEVTQTPSHQVTQMGQEVILRCVPISNHLYFYWYRQILGQKVEFLVSFYNNEISEKSEIFDDQFSVERPDGSNFTLKIRSTKLEDSAMYFCASTRTYSNQPQHFGDGTRLSIL.